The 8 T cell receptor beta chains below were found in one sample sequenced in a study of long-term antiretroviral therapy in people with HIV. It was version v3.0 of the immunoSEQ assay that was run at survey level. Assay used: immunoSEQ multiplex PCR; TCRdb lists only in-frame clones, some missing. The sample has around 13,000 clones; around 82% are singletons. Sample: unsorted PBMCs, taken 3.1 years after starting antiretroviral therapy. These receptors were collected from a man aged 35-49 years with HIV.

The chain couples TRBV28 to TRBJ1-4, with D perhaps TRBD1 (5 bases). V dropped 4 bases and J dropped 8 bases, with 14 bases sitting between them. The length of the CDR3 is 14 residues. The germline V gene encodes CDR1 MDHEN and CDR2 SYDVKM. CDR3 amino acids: CASSSEQVREKLFF. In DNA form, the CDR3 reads TGTGCCAGCAGTTCGGAACAGGTTAGGGAAAAACTGTTTTTT.

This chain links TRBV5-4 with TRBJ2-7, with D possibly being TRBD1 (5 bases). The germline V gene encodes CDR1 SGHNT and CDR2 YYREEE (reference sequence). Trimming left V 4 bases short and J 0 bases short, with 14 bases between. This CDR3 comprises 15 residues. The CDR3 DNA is TGTGCCAGCAGCACGGACAAATCAAGCTCCTACGAGCAGTACTTC. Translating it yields CASSTDKSSSYEQYF.

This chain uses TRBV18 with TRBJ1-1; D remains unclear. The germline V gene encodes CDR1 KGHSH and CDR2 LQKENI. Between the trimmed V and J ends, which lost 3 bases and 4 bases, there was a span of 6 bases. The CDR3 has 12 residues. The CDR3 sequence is CASSPAGTEAFF. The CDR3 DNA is TGTGCCAGCTCACCTGCAGGCACTGAAGCTTTCTTT.

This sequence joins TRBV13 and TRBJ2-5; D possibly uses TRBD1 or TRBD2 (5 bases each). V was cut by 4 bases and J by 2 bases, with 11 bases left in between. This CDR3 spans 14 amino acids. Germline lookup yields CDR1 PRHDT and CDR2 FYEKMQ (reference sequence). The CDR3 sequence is CASSSRDGQETQYF. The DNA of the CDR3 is TGTGCCAGCAGCTCTAGGGACGGACAAGAGACCCAGTACTTC.

CDR3 in DNA: TGTGCCAGCTCCTCCGGGACAGATAACACTGAAGCTTTCTTT. This sequence encodes CASSSGTDNTEAFF. This sequence joins TRBV18 and TRBJ1-1, with TRBD1 identical over 7 bases. Germline assignment: CDR1 KGHSH and CDR2 LQKENI. V dropped 6 bases and J dropped 2; count of bases not matched to a gene: 6. The CDR3 is 14 residues long.

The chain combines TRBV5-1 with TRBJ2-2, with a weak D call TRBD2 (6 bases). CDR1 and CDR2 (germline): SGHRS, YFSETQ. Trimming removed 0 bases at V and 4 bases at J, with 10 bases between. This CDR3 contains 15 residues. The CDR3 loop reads CASSLEGGFTGELFF. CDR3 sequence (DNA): TGCGCCAGCAGCTTGGAAGGAGGGTTCACCGGGGAGCTGTTTTTT.

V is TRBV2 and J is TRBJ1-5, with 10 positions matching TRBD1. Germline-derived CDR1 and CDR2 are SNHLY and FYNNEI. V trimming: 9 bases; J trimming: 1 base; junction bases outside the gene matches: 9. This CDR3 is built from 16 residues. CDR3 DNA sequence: TGTGCCAGAGGGACAGGGGAATTTGGGAGCAATCAGCCCCAGCATTTT. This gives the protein CARGTGEFGSNQPQHF.

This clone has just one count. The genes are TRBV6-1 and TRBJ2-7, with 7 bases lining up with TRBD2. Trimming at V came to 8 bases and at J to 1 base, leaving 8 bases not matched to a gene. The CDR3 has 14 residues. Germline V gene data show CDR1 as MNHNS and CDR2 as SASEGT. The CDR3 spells CASSASGDSYEQYF. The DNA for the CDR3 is TGTGCCAGCTCCGCTAGCGGTGATTCCTACGAGCAGTACTTC.